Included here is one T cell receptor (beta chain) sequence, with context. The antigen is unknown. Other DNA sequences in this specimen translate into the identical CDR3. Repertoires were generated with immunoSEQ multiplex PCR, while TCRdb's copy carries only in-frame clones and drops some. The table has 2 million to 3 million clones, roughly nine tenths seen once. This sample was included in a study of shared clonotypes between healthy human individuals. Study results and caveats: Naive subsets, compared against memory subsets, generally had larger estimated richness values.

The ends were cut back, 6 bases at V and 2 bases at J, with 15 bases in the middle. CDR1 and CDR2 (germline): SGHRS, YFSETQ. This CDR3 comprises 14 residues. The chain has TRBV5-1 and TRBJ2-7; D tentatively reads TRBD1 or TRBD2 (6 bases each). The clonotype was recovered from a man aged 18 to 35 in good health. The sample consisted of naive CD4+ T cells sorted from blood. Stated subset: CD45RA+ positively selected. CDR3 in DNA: TGCGCCAGCACCCCCGGAGGGGGACCCTACGAGCAGTACTTC. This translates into CASTPGGGPYEQYF.